This TCR beta chain was found in a study of Ad26.COV2.S vaccination and SARS-CoV-2 variants. Study-level information: A COV1001 Ad26.COV2.S trial-arm participant provided the sample. Ad26.COV2.S was injected intramuscularly once or twice, 56 days apart.

Treatment: some 20 received Ad26.COV2.S at low or high dose, single or two shots; 5 received placebo; per-sample allocation not given. The samples were gathered on day 63 after the first injection of vaccine or placebo. In regard to this clone: What it recognizes is unknown.

Study outcomes and limitations: Spike-specific TCR breadth was greater in vaccine than placebo recipients. Researchers cautioned that TCR breadth and depth analyses may have underestimated total T cell responses.

Here immunoSEQ multiplex PCR was the method, and the copy in TCRdb shows in-frame clones only, minus some. The sample records around 300,000 clones, almost 90% being singletons. Sequencing used peripheral blood, obtained in a trial of Ad26.COV2.S vaccine versus placebo. The receptor comes from a person aged 18-60 years who received the Ad26.COV2.S COVID-19 vaccine or a placebo.

The CDR3 spells CASSPRRWTGELFF. CDR3 coding DNA: TGTGCCAGCAGTCCCAGGCGATGGACCGGGGAGCTGTTTTTT. The V call is TRBV6-2 or TRBV6-3, the J call TRBJ2-2; D remains unclear. The CDR3 runs to 14 residues. The ends were cut back, 5 bases at V and 5 bases at J, with 12 bases in the middle. Germline V gene sequence: CDR1 MNHEY, CDR2 SVGEGT.